The 27 T cell receptor beta chains presented below share a single source sample, sequenced in a study of control samples from healthy donors and cancer patients. Profiled with immunoSEQ multiplex PCR; TCRdb holds only in-frame clones, not every one. The sample consists of approximately 50,000 clones, around 94% of them appearing once. The sequencing sample was made of PBMCs. Every receptor here comes from a man aged 25-40 years with colorectal cancer.

The genes are TRBV19 and TRBJ2-3; 9 nucleotides align to TRBD2. The CDR3 is 18 residues long. Germline V CDR1 and CDR2: LNHDA, SQIVND (reference sequence). V was pared by 3 bases and J by 2 bases, with 12 bases of the junction left unmatched. CDR3 residues: CASSIPGRSGGLTDTQYF. The CDR3 DNA is TGTGCCAGTAGTATCCCGGGAAGAAGCGGGGGGCTCACAGATACGCAGTATTTT. Full variable domain (remainder filled in from reference TRBV19 and TRBJ2-3): DGGITQSPKYLFRKEGQNVTLSCEQNLNHDAMYWYRQDPGQGLRLIYYSQIVNDFQKGDIAEGYSVSREKKESFPLTVTSAQKNPTAFYLCASSIPGRSGGLTDTQYFGPGTRLTVL.

This chain links TRBV9 with TRBJ1-3; D is unresolved. This CDR3 has 17 residues. Germline V gene sequence: CDR1 SGDLS, CDR2 YYNGEE. Trimming cost V 0 bases and J 0 bases, with 13 bases left between them. This chain's CDR3 is CASSVAGQFVSGNTIYF. CDR3 DNA sequence: TGTGCCAGCAGCGTAGCTGGTCAGTTTGTCTCTGGAAACACCATATATTTT.

The rearrangement links TRBV3-1 (or the pseudogene TRBV3-2) to TRBJ2-1; 8 positions match TRBD2. Germline assignment: CDR1 LGHDT and CDR2 YNNKEL (reference sequence). J lost 9 bases, V lost 4 bases, and 14 bases had no gene match. This CDR3 is 16 amino acids long. The CDR3 reads CASSPPGRAIRGEQFF. CDR3 nucleotides: TGTGCCAGCAGCCCCCCCGGGAGGGCAATTAGGGGTGAGCAGTTCTTC.

V and J are TRBV19 and TRBJ1-5, with D maybe TRBD1 (5 bases). Trimming left V 3 bases short and J 2 bases short, with 11 bases between. The CDR3 loop spans 15 amino acids. Germline V gene sequence: CDR1 LNHDA, CDR2 SQIVND (reference sequence). This chain's CDR3 is CASSMGQGRNQPQHF. The DNA of the CDR3 is TGTGCCAGTAGTATGGGGCAGGGTCGCAATCAGCCCCAGCATTTT.

The rearrangement joins TRBV5-1 to TRBJ1-2; D may be TRBD1 (5 bases). Germline V gene data show CDR1 as SGHRS and CDR2 as YFSETQ. Trimming took off 0 bases at V and 1 base at J, with 7 bases between the two ends. The CDR3 contains 14 residues. CDR3 DNA: TGCGCCAGCAGCTTGGAACAGGTTAACTATGGCTACACCTTC. Translated, it gives CASSLEQVNYGYTF.

The V gene is TRBV27, the J gene TRBJ1-2, with D unclear. The V and J ends lost 3 bases and 1 base respectively, with 9 bases between them. Germline-derived CDR1 and CDR2 are MNHEY and SMNVEV (reference sequence). The CDR3 length is 14 residues. The CDR3 nucleotides are TGTGCCAGCAGTTTTGGGGATAGTAACTATGGCTACACCTTC. Translated: CASSFGDSNYGYTF.

The V and J genes are TRBV4-2 and TRBJ2-1; no clear D. Trimming took off 0 bases at V and 7 bases at J, with 7 bases between the two ends. This CDR3 spans 13 amino acids. The germline gives CDR1 LGHNA, CDR2 YNFKEQ. Written as DNA, the CDR3 is TGTGCCAGCAGCCAAGATTCTAGAAATGAGCAGTTCTTC. As protein: CASSQDSRNEQFF.

V usage is TRBV27 and J usage is TRBJ2-7, with 11 bases fitting TRBD1. The germline CDR1 and CDR2 sequences are MNHEY and SMNVEV (reference sequence). V lost 6 bases and J lost 3; bases outside the gene matches: 7. The CDR3 is made up of 15 amino acids. CDR3 coding DNA: TGTGCCAGCAGCGCCGGGACAGGGGGGTTCTACGAGCAGTACTTC. This sequence encodes CASSAGTGGFYEQYF.

The chain uses TRBV29-1 and TRBJ1-1, with TRBD1 matching over 7 bases. CDR1 is SQVTM, CDR2 ANQGSEA, per germline. The CDR3 length is 14 residues. The trim removed 4 bases at V and 7 bases at J, leaving 12 bases unmatched. The CDR3 DNA sequence: TGCAGCGTTGGACAGGGAGAGTGGAGAGGTGAAGCTTTCTTT. It encodes CSVGQGEWRGEAFF.

The chain carries TRBV25-1 and TRBJ1-2; TRBD1 is a possible D gene (5 bases). The germline V gene encodes CDR1 MGHDK and CDR2 SYGVNS. This CDR3 has 18 amino acids. V dropped 0 bases and J dropped 0 bases, with 17 bases sitting between them. The CDR3 is CASSEYMGSEGSNYGYTF. The CDR3 region has the DNA TGTGCCAGCAGTGAATATATGGGGTCGGAGGGGTCTAACTATGGCTACACCTTC.

The DNA for the CDR3 is TGTGCCAGCAGCCGACTAGCGGGGGGCTACGAGCAGTACTTC. It translates to CASSRLAGGYEQYF. The rearrangement uses TRBV11-2 and TRBJ2-7; 13 nucleotides align to TRBD2. There are 14 residues in the CDR3. In germline, CDR1 is SGHAT, CDR2 FQNNGV. V lost 5 bases to trimming and J lost 3 bases; unmatched junction nucleotides: 1.

This clone was observed a single time. The rearrangement uses TRBV12-5 and TRBJ1-1; D perhaps matches TRBD1 (6 bases). V lost 0 bases and J lost 8, with 10 bases in between. This CDR3 is built from 13 residues. From germline, CDR1 is LGHNT and CDR2 FRNRAP. CDR3 amino acids: CASGLVGGNEAFF. Here the CDR3 DNA reads TGTGCTAGTGGTTTGGTCGGGGGCAACGAAGCTTTCTTT.

CDR3 sequence (DNA): TGTGCCAGCAGCCAAGATAGGTCGGACAGGGTCCTTGGCTACACCTTC. Its translation is CASSQDRSDRVLGYTF. The V call is TRBV4-2, the J call TRBJ1-2; 8 nucleotides match TRBD1. The germline gives CDR1 LGHNA, CDR2 YNFKEQ. Trimming cost V 0 bases and J 7 bases; bases outside gene matches: 10. The CDR3 runs 16 residues.

The chain links TRBV11-2 to TRBJ2-5; weak D call: TRBD2 (5 bases). Trimming shortened V by 5 bases and J by 0 bases, and 16 bases separated the two germline ends. This CDR3 is 16 amino acids long. The germline V gene encodes CDR1 SGHAT and CDR2 FQNNGV. As DNA, the CDR3 is TGTGCCAGCAGCCCGGGAAGTCTTGGGGACCAAGAGACCCAGTACTTC. This codes for CASSPGSLGDQETQYF.

This clone appeared a few times. The identical CDR3 is also encoded by other nucleotide sequences in the sample. The V call is TRBV5-1, the J call TRBJ1-2; D perhaps matches TRBD1 (6 bases). Germline lookup yields CDR1 SGHRS and CDR2 YFSETQ. Trimming shortened V by 6 bases and J by 3 bases, and 18 bases separated the two germline ends. This CDR3 has 15 residues. For the CDR3, the DNA is TGCGCCAGCACCCTAGGGGGAGGTTCTGACTATGGCTACACCTTC. This translates into CASTLGGGSDYGYTF. Together with reference TRBV5-1 and TRBJ1-2, the CDR3 gives the full variable domain: KAGVTQTPRYLIKTRGQQVTLSCSPISGHRSVSWYQQTPGQGLQFLFEYFSETQRNKGNFPGRFSGRQFSNSRSEMNVSTLELGDSALYLCASTLGGGSDYGYTFGSGTRLTVV.

J is TRBJ1-1 and V is TRBV2, with a tentative D call TRBD1 (5 bases). The CDR3 is 14 residues long. CDR1 is SNHLY and CDR2 is FYNNEI in the germline V gene. Trimming pared 9 bases from V and 4 bases from J, leaving 18 bases between. CDR3 coding DNA: TGTGCCAGTGCCCTGGAAGCTGGGGCCACTGAAGCTTTCTTT. Protein product: CASALEAGATEAFF.

The J gene is TRBJ1-4, the V gene TRBV5-4; no definite D call. V was pared by 5 bases and J by 6 bases, with 11 bases between. The CDR3 consists of 13 residues. Per the germline V gene, CDR1 is SGHNT and CDR2 is YYREEE (reference sequence). The CDR3: CASSTGLDEKLFF. CDR3 nucleotide sequence: TGTGCCAGCAGTACCGGGTTGGATGAAAAACTGTTTTTT.

To note about this clone: This specimen includes other DNA sequences encoding the same CDR3. This chain links TRBV4-1 with TRBJ2-3; TRBD2 agrees at 11 bases. CDR1 and CDR2 from the germline V gene are MGHRA and YSYEKL. Trimming cost V 0 bases and J 3 bases; bases outside gene matches: 5. The CDR3 loop spans 17 amino acids. The CDR3 region is CASSQDPGTSGTDTQYF. The CDR3 coding sequence is TGCGCCAGCAGCCAAGACCCGGGGACTAGCGGAACAGATACGCAGTATTTT.

The gene calls are TRBV7-2 and TRBJ2-1; D is undetermined. Looked up from germline, CDR1 is SGHTA and CDR2 is FQGNSA. This CDR3 region has 15 residues. The germline V and J ends were trimmed by 1 base and 5 bases, with 12 bases remaining between them. The CDR3 sequence is CASSLVLWKDNEQFF. CDR3 coding DNA: TGTGCCAGCAGCTTAGTACTATGGAAGGACAATGAGCAGTTCTTC.

The chain combines TRBV2 with TRBJ2-3; 9 bases fit TRBD2. V trimming: 7 bases; J trimming: 5 bases; junction bases outside the gene matches: 7. CDR3 length: 14 residues. CDR1 and CDR2 (germline): SNHLY, FYNNEI. CDR3 DNA: TGTGCCAGCAAAGGACTAGCGACTGGAGATACGCAGTATTTT. This translates into CASKGLATGDTQYF. Together with reference TRBV2 and TRBJ2-3, the CDR3 gives the full variable domain: EPEVTQTPSHQVTQMGQEVILRCVPISNHLYFYWYRQILGQKVEFLVSFYNNEISEKSEIFDDQFSVERPDGSNFTLKIRSTKLEDSAMYFCASKGLATGDTQYFGPGTRLTVL.

The rearrangement uses TRBV10-1 and TRBJ2-3; 10 bases line up with TRBD1. The CDR3 consists of 15 residues. With V trimmed by 3 bases and J by 4 bases, 4 bases remained unmatched. CDR1 and CDR2 (germline): WNHNN, SYGVQD (reference sequence). CDR3: CASSEGTGAADTQYF. CDR3 in DNA: TGCGCCAGCAGTGAAGGGACAGGGGCAGCAGATACGCAGTATTTT.

Only one count was recorded for this clone. The CDR3 region has the DNA TGTGCCAGCAGCCCAGGGTCACAGGGACGGAACACTGAAGCTTTCTTT. Its protein is CASSPGSQGRNTEAFF. This rearrangement joins TRBV7-9 to TRBJ1-1; TRBD1 might be the D (6 bases). From germline, CDR1 is SEHNR and CDR2 FQNEAQ (reference sequence). The ends were cut back, 5 bases at V and 1 base at J, with 17 bases in the middle. The CDR3 covers 16 residues.

The rearrangement uses TRBV6-5 and TRBJ2-3; D not resolved. This CDR3 has 12 amino acids. V shed 5 bases and J shed 1 base, with 4 bases lying between them. Germline V gene lookup returns CDR1 MNHEY and CDR2 SVGAGI. CDR3 loop: CASSRGTDTQYF. In nucleotides, the CDR3 is TGTGCCAGCAGTAGAGGCACAGATACGCAGTATTTT.

CDR3 nucleotide sequence: TGTGCCTGGAGTTACGGCTCCGATTCACCCCTCCACTTT. This sequence encodes CAWSYGSDSPLHF. The chain uses TRBV30 and TRBJ1-6; D gene uncertain. The ends were cut back, 2 bases at V and 8 bases at J, with 10 bases in the middle. The CDR3 runs 13 residues. In germline, CDR1 is GTSNPN, CDR2 SVGIG (reference sequence).

The V gene is TRBV4-3, the J gene TRBJ2-5, with D possibly TRBD1 on 5 matching bases. CDR3 length: 14 residues. V shed 0 bases and J shed 0 bases, with 5 bases lying between them. CDR1 and CDR2 from the germline V gene are LGHNA and YSLEER. The CDR3 reads CASSQDRDQETQYF. CDR3 nucleotide sequence: TGCGCCAGCAGCCAAGACAGGGACCAAGAGACCCAGTACTTC.

This chain uses TRBV18 with TRBJ2-7; TRBD1 aligns across 9 bases. The CDR3 consists of 13 residues. In germline, CDR1 is KGHSH, CDR2 LQKENI. J lost 5 bases, V lost 2 bases, and 1 base had no gene match. CDR3 sequence: CASSPGQGNEQYF. DNA for the CDR3: TGTGCCAGCTCACCAGGACAGGGGAACGAGCAGTACTTC.

V and J are TRBV6-2 or TRBV6-3 and TRBJ2-5, with 7 bases matching TRBD2. V shed 2 bases and J 1 base; nucleotides not matched to a gene: 4. Germline V gene lookup returns CDR1 MNHEY and CDR2 SVGEGT. The CDR3 spans 15 residues. CDR3 sequence (DNA): TGTGCCAGCAGTTACCCGGGACTAACCCAAGAGACCCAGTACTTC. As protein: CASSYPGLTQETQYF.